The 13 T cell receptor beta chains listed next were all sequenced from one sample in a study of naive and memory T cell subsets. An equimolar mix of two oligonucleotides served as the beta constant-region primer for TRBC1 and TRBC2. TCRdb processed the UMI-ligation and nested PCR reads anew with MiXCR; each CDR3 protein has one entry. The data hold 140,000 to 150,000 distinct CDR3 sequences, with about 18% observed a single time. Sequences were obtained from naive CD4+ T cells from blood. The receptors stem from a human donor in good health.

This clonotype was seen many times. The gene calls are TRBV27 and TRBJ2-3; TRBD2 matches 16 bases. CDR3 size: 18 residues. The ends lost 0 bases at V and 2 bases at J; junction bases unmatched: 2. CDR1 is MNHEY and CDR2 is SMNVEV in the germline V gene (reference sequence). CDR3 sequence: CASSLSGTSGRATDTQYF. The DNA for the CDR3 is TGTGCCAGCAGTTTATCCGGGACTAGCGGGAGGGCCACAGATACGCAGTATTTT.

The sample holds many counts of this clonotype. V and J are TRBV4-1 and TRBJ2-7, with D possibly being TRBD2 (5 bases). The CDR3 extends over 16 amino acids. CDR1 is MGHRA and CDR2 is YSYEKL in the germline V gene. Deletions cut 3 bases from V and 7 bases from J, with 22 bases between. CDR3 loop: CASSQARGAAIEEQYF. CDR3 DNA sequence: TGCGCCAGCAGCCAGGCGCGAGGAGCGGCAATCGAAGAGCAGTACTTC.

CDR3 nucleotide sequence: TGTGCCAGCAGCCGCCGGGACAGGGGCTTAACCGGGGAGCTGTTTTTT. It yields the protein CASSRRDRGLTGELFF. The chain recombines TRBV11-3 with TRBJ2-2; TRBD1 matches 10 bases. The J segment lost 5 bases and the V segment lost 5 bases, leaving 8 bases of the junction unmatched. This CDR3 has 16 residues. The germline V gene has CDR1 SGHNT and CDR2 YENEEA. Drawing the rest from reference TRBV11-3 and TRBJ2-2, the complete variable domain is EAGVVQSPRYKIIEKKQPVAFWCNPISGHNTLYWYLQNLGQGPELLIRYENEEAVDDSQLPKDRFSAERLKGVDSTLKIQPAELGDSAVYLCASSRRDRGLTGELFFGEGSRLTVL.

This clonotype appeared a few times. The V gene is TRBV30, the J gene TRBJ1-3; D is unresolved. V lost 2 bases, J lost 2 bases, and 4 bases lay in between. The CDR3 sequence is 12 residues long. Per the germline V gene, CDR1 is GTSNPN and CDR2 is SVGIG (reference sequence). CDR3 in amino acids: CAWSSPGNTIYF. CDR3 bases: TGTGCCTGGAGTTCCCCTGGAAACACCATATATTTT.

This clonotype was picked up a small number of times. The chain has TRBV2 and TRBJ1-5; D perhaps matches TRBD1 (6 bases). Germline lookup yields CDR1 SNHLY and CDR2 FYNNEI. The CDR3 totals 14 residues. V lost 5 bases and J lost 5, with 13 bases in between. CDR3 sequence reads: CASSTQGWYQPQHF. Here the CDR3 DNA reads TGTGCCAGCAGTACCCAGGGGTGGTATCAGCCCCAGCATTTT.

At least ten counts were recorded for this clonotype. The V gene is TRBV6-5, the J gene TRBJ2-7; D may be TRBD2 (6 bases). Between the trimmed V and J ends, which lost 5 bases and 2 bases, there was a span of 13 bases. Germline V gene sequence: CDR1 MNHEY, CDR2 SVGAGI. The CDR3 covers 14 residues. CDR3 coding DNA: TGTGCCAGCAGTCGGAGTAGCGGCCCCTACGAGCAGTACTTC. Translation gives CASSRSSGPYEQYF.

The rearrangement uses TRBV20-1 and TRBJ2-1; 8 nucleotides match TRBD2. This CDR3 spans 15 amino acids. Germline-derived CDR1 and CDR2 are DFQATT and SNEGSKA (reference sequence). J gave up 4 bases and V 1 base, and 6 bases lay outside the gene matches. The CDR3 reads CSARVGTSGYNEQFF. The CDR3 DNA is TGCAGTGCTAGAGTCGGTACTAGCGGTTACAATGAGCAGTTCTTC.

This chain joins TRBV18 and TRBJ1-1, with 7 nucleotides matching TRBD1. The CDR3 spans 15 residues. Germline CDR1 reads KGHSH; CDR2 reads LQKENI. J was trimmed by 2 bases and V by 6 bases; bases with no gene match: 9. The CDR3, as DNA: TGTGCCAGCTCCCCCCCCGGGACAGATAACACTGAAGCTTTCTTT. This gives the protein CASSPPGTDNTEAFF.

This clonotype occurred a few times. The chain employs TRBV5-1 and TRBJ2-5; maybe TRBD2 (6 bases). The germline CDR1 and CDR2 sequences are SGHRS and YFSETQ. The CDR3 is made up of 13 amino acids. Deletions cut 7 bases from V and 6 bases from J, with 16 bases between. CDR3 nucleotides: TGCGCCAGCGAGGGCGGGGATATCCAGACCCAGTACTTC. Its translation is CASEGGDIQTQYF. The variable domain in full, with the rest retrieved from reference TRBV5-1 and TRBJ2-5, is KAGVTQTPRYLIKTRGQQVTLSCSPISGHRSVSWYQQTPGQGLQFLFEYFSETQRNKGNFPGRFSGRQFSNSRSEMNVSTLELGDSALYLCASEGGDIQTQYFGPGTRLLVL.

This clonotype has just a few counts. The genes are TRBV20-1 and TRBJ2-7, with TRBD2 matching over 12 bases. Germline assignment: CDR1 DFQATT and CDR2 SNEGSKA (reference sequence). V dropped 0 bases and J dropped 0; count of bases not matched to a gene: 9. The CDR3 length is 18 residues. The CDR3: CSARDHSSGRVYSYEQYF. The CDR3 DNA reads TGCAGTGCTAGAGATCACTCTAGCGGGAGGGTTTACTCCTACGAGCAGTACTTC.

This clonotype was detected a few times. The V gene is TRBV6-1, the J gene TRBJ1-5; D is undetermined. The CDR3 length is 13 residues. CDR1 and CDR2 (germline): MNHNS, SASEGT. V lost 6 bases and J 0 bases, leaving 6 bases between the germline ends. The CDR3 DNA sequence: TGTGCCAGCAGAGAGCTTAGCAATCAGCCCCAGCATTTT. Residues: CASRELSNQPQHF.

This clonotype was counted a few times. The V gene is TRBV7-3, the J gene TRBJ2-7; D unresolved. The CDR3 is made up of 15 amino acids. CDR1 SGHTA and CDR2 FQGTGA come from the germline V gene. Trimming removed 5 bases at V and 0 bases at J, with 14 bases between. This CDR3 reads CASSPGFVDSYEQYF. The CDR3 DNA sequence: TGTGCCAGCAGCCCCGGGTTTGTGGACTCCTACGAGCAGTACTTC.

This clonotype was recorded a few times. The chain recombines TRBV3-1 with TRBJ2-1, with 13 positions matching TRBD2. The J segment lost 10 bases and the V segment lost 4 bases, leaving 7 bases of the junction unmatched. CDR1 LGHDT and CDR2 YNNKEL come from the germline V gene (reference sequence). The CDR3 extends over 15 amino acids. The CDR3 coding sequence is TGTGCCAGCAGCCTGGGACTAGCGGGATCTTGGGAGCAGTTCTTC. Its protein product is CASSLGLAGSWEQFF.